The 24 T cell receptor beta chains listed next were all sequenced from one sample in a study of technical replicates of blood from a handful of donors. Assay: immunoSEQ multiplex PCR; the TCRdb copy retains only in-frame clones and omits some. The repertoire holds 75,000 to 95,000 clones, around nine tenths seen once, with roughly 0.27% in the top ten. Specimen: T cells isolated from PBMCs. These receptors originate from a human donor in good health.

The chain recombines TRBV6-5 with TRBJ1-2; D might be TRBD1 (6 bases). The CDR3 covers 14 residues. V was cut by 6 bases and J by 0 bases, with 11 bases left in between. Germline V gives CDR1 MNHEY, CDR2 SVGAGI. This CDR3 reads CASRQGNTNYGYTF. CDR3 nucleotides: TGTGCCAGCAGGCAGGGGAATACTAACTATGGCTACACCTTC.

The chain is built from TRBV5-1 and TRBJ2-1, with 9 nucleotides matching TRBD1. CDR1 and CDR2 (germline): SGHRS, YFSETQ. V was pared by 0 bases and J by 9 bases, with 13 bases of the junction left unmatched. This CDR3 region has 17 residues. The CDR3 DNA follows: TGCGCCAGCAGCTTGGCCCGGGACAGGGTATGGTTTGGTGAGCAGTTCTTC. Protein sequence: CASSLARDRVWFGEQFF.

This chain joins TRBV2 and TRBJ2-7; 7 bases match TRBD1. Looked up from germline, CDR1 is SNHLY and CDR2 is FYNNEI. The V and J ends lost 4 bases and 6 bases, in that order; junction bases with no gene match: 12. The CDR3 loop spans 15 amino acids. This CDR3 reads CASSVETGQAVEQYF. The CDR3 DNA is TGTGCCAGCAGTGTGGAGACAGGACAGGCGGTCGAGCAGTACTTC. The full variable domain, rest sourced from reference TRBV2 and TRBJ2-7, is EPEVTQTPSHQVTQMGQEVILRCVPISNHLYFYWYRQILGQKVEFLVSFYNNEISEKSEIFDDQFSVERPDGSNFTLKIRSTKLEDSAMYFCASSVETGQAVEQYFGPGTRLTVT.

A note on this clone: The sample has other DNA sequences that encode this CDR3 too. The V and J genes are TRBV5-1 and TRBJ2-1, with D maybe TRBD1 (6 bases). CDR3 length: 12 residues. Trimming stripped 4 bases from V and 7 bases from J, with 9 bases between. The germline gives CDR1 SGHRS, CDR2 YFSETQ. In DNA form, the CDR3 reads TGCGCCAGCAGCCTCACAGGGAATGAGCAGTTCTTC. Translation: CASSLTGNEQFF.

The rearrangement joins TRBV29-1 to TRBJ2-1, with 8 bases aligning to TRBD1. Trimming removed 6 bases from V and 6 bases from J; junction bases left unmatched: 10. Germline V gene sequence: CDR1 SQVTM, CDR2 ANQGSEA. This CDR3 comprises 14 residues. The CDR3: CSVTQGEAGNEQFF. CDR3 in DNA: TGCAGCGTGACACAGGGGGAGGCGGGCAATGAGCAGTTCTTC.

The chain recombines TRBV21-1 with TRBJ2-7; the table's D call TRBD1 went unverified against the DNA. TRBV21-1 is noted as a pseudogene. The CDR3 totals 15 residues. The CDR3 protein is CASSNRGQVCSEQYF. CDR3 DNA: TGTGCCAGCAGCAATCGGGGACAGGTCTGCTCCGAGCAGTACTTC.

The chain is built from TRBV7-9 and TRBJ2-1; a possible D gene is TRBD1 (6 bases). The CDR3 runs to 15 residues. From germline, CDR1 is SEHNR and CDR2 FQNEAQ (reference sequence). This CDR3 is CALSSGQGTYNEQFF. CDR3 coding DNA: TGTGCACTTTCCTCCGGTCAGGGGACCTACAATGAGCAGTTCTTC.

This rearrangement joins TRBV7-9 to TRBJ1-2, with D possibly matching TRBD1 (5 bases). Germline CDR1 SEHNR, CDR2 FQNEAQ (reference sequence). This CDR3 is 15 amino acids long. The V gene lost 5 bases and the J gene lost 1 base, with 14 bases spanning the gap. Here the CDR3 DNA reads TGTGCCAGCAGCCCTCCCAGGGATCTTAACTATGGCTACACCTTC. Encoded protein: CASSPPRDLNYGYTF.

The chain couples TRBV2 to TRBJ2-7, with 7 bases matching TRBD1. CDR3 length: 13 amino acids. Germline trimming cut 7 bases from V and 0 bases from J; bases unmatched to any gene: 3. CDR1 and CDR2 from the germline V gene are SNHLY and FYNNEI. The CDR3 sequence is CASIWDSSYEQYF. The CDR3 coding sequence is TGTGCCAGCATTTGGGACAGCTCCTACGAGCAGTACTTC.

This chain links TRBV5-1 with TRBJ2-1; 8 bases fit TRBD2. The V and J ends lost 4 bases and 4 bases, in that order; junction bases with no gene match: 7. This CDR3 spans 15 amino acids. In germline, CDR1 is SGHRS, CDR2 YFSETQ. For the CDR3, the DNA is TGCGCCAGCAGCGACGGGGGGGCTGGATACAATGAGCAGTTCTTC. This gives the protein CASSDGGAGYNEQFF.

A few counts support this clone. In nucleotides, the CDR3 is TGTGCCAGCAGCCCGACAGGGTTCGGCGCTTTCTTT. The encoded protein is CASSPTGFGAFF. The chain joins TRBV28 to TRBJ1-1, with TRBD1 identical over 7 bases. The CDR3 runs to 12 residues. Germline CDR1 and CDR2: MDHEN and SYDVKM. The V gene end was trimmed by 6 bases and the J gene end by 11 bases; junction bases not matched to a gene: 9.

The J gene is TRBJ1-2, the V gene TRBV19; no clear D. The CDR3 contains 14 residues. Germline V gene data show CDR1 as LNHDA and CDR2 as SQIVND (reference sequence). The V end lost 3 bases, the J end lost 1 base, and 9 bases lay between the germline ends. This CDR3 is CASSMRGFNYGYTF. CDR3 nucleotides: TGTGCCAGTAGTATGCGAGGTTTTAACTATGGCTACACCTTC.

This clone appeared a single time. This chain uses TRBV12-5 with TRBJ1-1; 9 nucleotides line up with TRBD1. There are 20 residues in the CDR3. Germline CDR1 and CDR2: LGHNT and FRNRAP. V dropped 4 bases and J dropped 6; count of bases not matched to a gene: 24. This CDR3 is CASGYLTGGGQGRDSAEAFF. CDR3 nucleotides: TGTGCTAGTGGTTACCTCACCGGAGGGGGACAGGGTAGGGATAGCGCTGAAGCTTTCTTT.

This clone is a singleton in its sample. The CDR3 reads CASSLSREPGNTIYF. CDR3 sequence (DNA): TGTGCCAGCAGCTTGAGCAGGGAACCTGGAAACACCATATATTTT. V usage is TRBV5-4 and J usage is TRBJ1-3; TRBD1 might be the D (5 bases). Germline V gives CDR1 SGHNT, CDR2 YYREEE (reference sequence). The CDR3 has 15 amino acids. V gave up 1 base and J gave up 2 bases, with 10 bases separating them.

The CDR3 reads CASNRGSSGNTIYF. CDR3 DNA sequence: TGTGCCAGCAATAGGGGTTCTTCAGGAAACACCATATATTTT. The gene calls are TRBV6-1 and TRBJ1-3; TRBD1 is a possible D gene (5 bases). V lost 7 bases and J lost 4, with 14 bases in between. The CDR3 covers 14 residues. In germline, CDR1 is MNHNS, CDR2 SASEGT.

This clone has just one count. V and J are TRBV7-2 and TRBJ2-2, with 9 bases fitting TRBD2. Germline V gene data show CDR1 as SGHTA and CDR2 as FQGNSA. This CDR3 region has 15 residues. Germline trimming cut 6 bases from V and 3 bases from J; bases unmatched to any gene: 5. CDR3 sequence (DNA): TGTGCCAGCAGGGATAGCGGGAGCCACACCGGGGAGCTGTTTTTT. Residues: CASRDSGSHTGELFF.

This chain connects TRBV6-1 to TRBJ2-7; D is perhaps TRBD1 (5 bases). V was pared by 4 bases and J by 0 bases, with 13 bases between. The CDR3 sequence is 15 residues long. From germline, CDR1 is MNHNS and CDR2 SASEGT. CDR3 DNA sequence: TGTGCCAGCAGTGTATTTTCTGGGGCCTCCTACGAGCAGTACTTC. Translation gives CASSVFSGASYEQYF.

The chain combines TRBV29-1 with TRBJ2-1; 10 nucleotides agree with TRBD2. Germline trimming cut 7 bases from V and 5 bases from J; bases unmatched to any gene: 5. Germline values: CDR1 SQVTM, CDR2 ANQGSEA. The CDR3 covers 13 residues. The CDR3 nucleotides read TGCAGCGGTCTAGCGGGAGTAAACAATGAGCAGTTCTTC. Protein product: CSGLAGVNNEQFF.

In DNA form, the CDR3 reads TGTGCCATCAGATGGACTAGCGACACAGATACGCAGTATTTT. Residues: CAIRWTSDTDTQYF. The V call is TRBV10-3, the J call TRBJ2-3; 9 bases align to TRBD2. Germline V gene sequence: CDR1 ENHRY, CDR2 SYGVKD. The junction had 3 bases not matched to a gene; V was cut back by 6 bases and J by 2 bases. The length of the CDR3 is 14 residues.

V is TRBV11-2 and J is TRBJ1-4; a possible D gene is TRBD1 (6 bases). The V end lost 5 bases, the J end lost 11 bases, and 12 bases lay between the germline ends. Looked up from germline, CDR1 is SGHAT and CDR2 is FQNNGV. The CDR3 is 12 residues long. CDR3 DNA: TGTGCCAGCAGCCCCACGCAGGGGAAACTGTTTTTT. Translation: CASSPTQGKLFF.

Here the CDR3 DNA reads TGTGCCAGCAGGGGACTAGTTGGCACAGATACGCAGTATTTT. This codes for CASRGLVGTDTQYF. This chain joins TRBV6-6 and TRBJ2-3; 8 bases are shared with TRBD2. This CDR3 has 14 residues. Germline values: CDR1 MNHNY, CDR2 SVGAGI (reference sequence). After removal of 6 bases from V and 1 base from J, the junction contained 3 bases not matched to a gene.

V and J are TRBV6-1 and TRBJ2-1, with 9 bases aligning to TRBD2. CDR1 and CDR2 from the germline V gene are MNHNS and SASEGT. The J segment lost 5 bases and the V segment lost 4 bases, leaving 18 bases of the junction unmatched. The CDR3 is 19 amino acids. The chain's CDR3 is CASSVKGAVGAGGNNEQFF. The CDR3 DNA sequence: TGTGCCAGCAGTGTCAAAGGTGCCGTGGGCGCGGGGGGGAACAATGAGCAGTTCTTC.

CDR3 in amino acids: CASSSKLGGDRKQETQYF. The DNA of the CDR3 is TGTGCCAGCAGCAGCAAACTCGGTGGGGACAGGAAACAAGAGACCCAGTACTTC. V gene TRBV28 combines with J gene TRBJ2-5; 8 bases map to TRBD1. This CDR3 spans 18 amino acids. V trimming: 6 bases; J trimming: 2 bases; junction bases outside the gene matches: 17. The germline V gene encodes CDR1 MDHEN and CDR2 SYDVKM.

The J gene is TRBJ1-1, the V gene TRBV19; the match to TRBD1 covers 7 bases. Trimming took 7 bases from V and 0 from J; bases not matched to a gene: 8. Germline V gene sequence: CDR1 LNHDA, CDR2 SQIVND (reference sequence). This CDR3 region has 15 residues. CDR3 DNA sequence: TGTGCCAGTAATGACTGGGACAGCATGAACACTGAAGCTTTCTTT. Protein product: CASNDWDSMNTEAFF.